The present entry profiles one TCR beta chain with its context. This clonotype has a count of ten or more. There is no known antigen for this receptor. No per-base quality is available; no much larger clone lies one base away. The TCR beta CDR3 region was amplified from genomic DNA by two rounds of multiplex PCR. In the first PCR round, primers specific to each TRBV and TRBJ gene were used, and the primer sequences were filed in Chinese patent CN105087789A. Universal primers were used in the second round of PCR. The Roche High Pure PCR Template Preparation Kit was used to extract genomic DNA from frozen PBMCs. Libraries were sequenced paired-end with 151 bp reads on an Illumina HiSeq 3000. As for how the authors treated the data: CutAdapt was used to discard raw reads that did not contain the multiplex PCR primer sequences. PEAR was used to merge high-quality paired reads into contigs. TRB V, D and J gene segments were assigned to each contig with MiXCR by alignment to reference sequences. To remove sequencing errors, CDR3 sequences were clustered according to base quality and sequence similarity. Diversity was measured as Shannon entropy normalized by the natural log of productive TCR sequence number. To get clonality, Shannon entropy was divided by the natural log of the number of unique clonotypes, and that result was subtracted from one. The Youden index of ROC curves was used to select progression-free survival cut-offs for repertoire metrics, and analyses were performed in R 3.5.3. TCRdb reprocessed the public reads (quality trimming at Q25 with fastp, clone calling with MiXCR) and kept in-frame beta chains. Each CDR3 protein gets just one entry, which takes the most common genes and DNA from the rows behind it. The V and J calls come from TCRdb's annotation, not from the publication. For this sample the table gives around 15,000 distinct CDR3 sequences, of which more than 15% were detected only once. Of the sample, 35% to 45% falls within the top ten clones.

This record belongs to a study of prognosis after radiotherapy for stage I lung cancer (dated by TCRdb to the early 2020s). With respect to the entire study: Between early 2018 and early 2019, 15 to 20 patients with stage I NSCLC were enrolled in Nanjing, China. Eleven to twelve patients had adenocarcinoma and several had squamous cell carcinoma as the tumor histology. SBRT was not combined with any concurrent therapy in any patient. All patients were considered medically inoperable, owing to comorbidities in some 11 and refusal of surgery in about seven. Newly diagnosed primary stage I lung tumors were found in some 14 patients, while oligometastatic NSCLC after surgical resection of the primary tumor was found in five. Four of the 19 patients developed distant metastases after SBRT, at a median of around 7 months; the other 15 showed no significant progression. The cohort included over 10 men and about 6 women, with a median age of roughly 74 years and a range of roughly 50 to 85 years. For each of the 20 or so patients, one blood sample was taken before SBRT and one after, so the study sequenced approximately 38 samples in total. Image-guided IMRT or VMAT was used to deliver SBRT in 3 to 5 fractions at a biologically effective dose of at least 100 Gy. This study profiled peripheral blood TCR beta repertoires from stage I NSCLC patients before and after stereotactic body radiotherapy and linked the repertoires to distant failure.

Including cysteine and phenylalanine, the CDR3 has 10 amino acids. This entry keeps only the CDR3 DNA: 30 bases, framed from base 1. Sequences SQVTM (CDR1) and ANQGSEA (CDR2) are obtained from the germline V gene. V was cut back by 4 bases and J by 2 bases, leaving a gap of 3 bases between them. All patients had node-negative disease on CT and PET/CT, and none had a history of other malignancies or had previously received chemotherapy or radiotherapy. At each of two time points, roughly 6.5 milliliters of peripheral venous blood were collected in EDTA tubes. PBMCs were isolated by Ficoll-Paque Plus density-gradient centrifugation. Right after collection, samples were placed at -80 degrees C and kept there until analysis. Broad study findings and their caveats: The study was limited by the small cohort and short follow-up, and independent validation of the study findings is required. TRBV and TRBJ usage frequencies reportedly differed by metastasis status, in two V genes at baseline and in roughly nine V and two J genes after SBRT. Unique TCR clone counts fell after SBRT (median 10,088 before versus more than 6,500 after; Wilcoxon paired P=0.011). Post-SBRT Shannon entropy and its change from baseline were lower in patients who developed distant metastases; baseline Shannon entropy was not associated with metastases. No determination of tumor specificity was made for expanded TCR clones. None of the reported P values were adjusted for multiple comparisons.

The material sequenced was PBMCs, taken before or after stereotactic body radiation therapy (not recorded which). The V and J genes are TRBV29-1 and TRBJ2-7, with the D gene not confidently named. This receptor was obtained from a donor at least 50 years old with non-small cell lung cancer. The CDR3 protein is CSVATYEQYF. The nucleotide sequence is TGCAGCGTTGCGACCTACGAGCAGTACTTC.